The T cell receptor beta chain described here comes from a study of T cell clones after liver transplantation. Whole-study context: Liver transplant recipients had immunosuppression withdrawal attempted within 2 years. Subjects received no induction therapy and standard immunosuppression until randomization at 12-24 months post-transplant. General study points: Conclusions were preliminary, with small, heterogeneous patient groups. Graft donor-reactive T cells possibly entered the graft instead of undergoing deletion.

Germline-derived CDR1 and CDR2 are MDHEN and SYDVKM. CDR3 length: 14 amino acids. The junction had 6 bases not matched to a gene; V was cut back by 6 bases and J by 4 bases. The method was immunoSEQ multiplex PCR; TCRdb's version includes in-frame clones alone and lacks a portion of them. The sample includes tens of thousands of clones, 84% seen only once; the top ten take about 2%. Concerning this clone itself: Its antigen remains unidentified.

Sample: CD4+ T cells from blood, taken around 50 months after liver transplant. This clonotype originated in a human patient who received a liver transplant. Some T cells here may be from the graft donor. The genes are TRBV28 and TRBJ2-7; 10 bases map to TRBD1. CDR3 amino acids: CASRDRGRVYEQYF. The CDR3 DNA follows: TGTGCCAGCAGAGACAGGGGGCGCGTATACGAGCAGTACTTC. Based on the CDR3 plus reference TRBV28 and TRBJ2-7, the full variable domain is DVKVTQSSRYLVKRTGEKVFLECVQDMDHENMFWYRQDPGLGLRLIYFSYDVKMKEKGDIPEGYSVSREKKERFSLILESASTNQTSMYLCASRDRGRVYEQYFGPGTRLTVT.